This TCR beta chain was retrieved from a study of CD8+CD57+ T cells in acquired aplastic anemia. Germline V CDR1 and CDR2: SGHRS, YFSETQ. J was trimmed by 11 bases and V by 4 bases; bases with no gene match: 7. This CDR3 is built from 14 residues. The template used for profiling TCR beta VDJ and CDR3 was genomic DNA. TCRdb reprocessed the reads via MiXCR and lists one record per CDR3 protein. The sample shows 250,000 to 350,000 distinct CDR3 sequences, around 60% of them seen only once. This rearrangement joins TRBV5-1 to TRBJ1-6; TRBD1 aligns across 9 bases. The receptor comes from a human donor with severe aplastic anemia or a healthy control (not recorded which). The specimen was sorted CD4+, CD8+, or CD8+CD57+ T cells (not recorded which) from PBMCs. The CDR3: CASSPGTGTTPLHF. CDR3 coding DNA: TGCGCCAGCAGCCCCGGGACAGGGACCACACCCCTCCACTTT.